These 32 T cell receptor beta chains were all obtained from the same sample, sequenced in a study of shared clonotypes between healthy human individuals (dated by TCRdb to 2020 to 2022). Libraries were constructed by the immunoSEQ multiplex PCR assay. TCRdb carries this immuneACCESS record with in-frame sequences only. Its versions omit some clonotypes, under half of them owing to an unresolved V gene in the studies checked, with the rest unexplained. For this sample the table gives about 680,000 clones, of which 92% were detected only once. The top ten hold 20% to 25% of the sample. CD8 naive samples consisted of CD45RO-negative cells that were positively selected for CCR7, yielding a CD45RA+CCR7+ population without TemRA cells. Source material: naive CD8+ T cells sorted from blood. The meaning of the sample's cell subset or site label: CD45RA+CCR7+. The receptors originated from a man aged 25-45 years in good health.

A few counts support this clone. The sample has other DNA sequences that encode this CDR3 too. The rearrangement joins TRBV27 to TRBJ2-5, with a weak D call TRBD2 (5 bases). Germline-derived CDR1 and CDR2 are MNHEY and SMNVEV (reference sequence). The V end lost 3 bases, the J end lost 5 bases, and 13 bases lay between the germline ends. The CDR3 length is 14 residues. CDR3 bases: TGTGCCAGCAGTTTGCTGGGCGGGTCGGAGACCCAGTACTTC. Its protein is CASSLLGGSETQYF.

The chain uses TRBV7-8 and TRBJ2-2; D is unresolved. Germline V gene sequence: CDR1 SGHVS, CDR2 FQNEAQ. With 0 bases removed from V and 6 bases from J, the gap between germline ends came to 2 bases. The CDR3 sequence is 12 residues long. As DNA, the CDR3 is TGTGCCAGCAGCTTAGCGGCCGGGGAGCTGTTTTTT. Its protein is CASSLAAGELFF.

This chain joins TRBV19 and TRBJ2-7; 12 bases are shared with TRBD2. With V trimmed by 2 bases and J by 3 bases, 5 bases remained unmatched. This CDR3 spans 16 amino acids. Germline V gene sequence: CDR1 LNHDA, CDR2 SQIVND (reference sequence). CDR3 in DNA: TGTGCCAGTAGTATATTTTCGACTAGCGGGGGCTACGAGCAGTACTTC. This sequence encodes CASSIFSTSGGYEQYF.

This clone has only a few counts. Different DNA sequences within this sample yield the same CDR3. The CDR3 DNA follows: TGTGCCAGCAGCTTAATGAACACTGAAGCTTTCTTT. Encoded protein: CASSLMNTEAFF. V and J are TRBV7-9 and TRBJ1-1; D is undetermined. Germline CDR1 reads SEHNR; CDR2 reads FQNEAQ (reference sequence). The CDR3 length is 12 residues. Trimming left V 2 bases short and J 0 bases short, with 1 base between.

The chain couples TRBV7-7 to TRBJ2-3; either TRBD1 or TRBD2 may fit D (5 bases each). The CDR3 has 13 amino acids. The V end lost 0 bases, the J end lost 4 bases, and 5 bases lay between the germline ends. CDR1 is SSHAT and CDR2 is FNYEAQ in the germline V gene (reference sequence). As DNA, the CDR3 is TGTGCCAGCAGCTTAGCGGGGGCAGATACGCAGTATTTT. This gives the protein CASSLAGADTQYF.

The chain uses TRBV6-1 and TRBJ2-2; 8 bases agree with TRBD1. The CDR3 runs to 16 residues. The germline V gene has CDR1 MNHNS and CDR2 SASEGT. V trimming: 4 bases; J trimming: 0 bases; junction bases outside the gene matches: 4. In DNA form, the CDR3 reads TGTGCCAGCAGTGGAACGGGACAGGCGAACACCGGGGAGCTGTTTTTT. Residues: CASSGTGQANTGELFF.

This sequence joins TRBV7-3 and TRBJ2-2; D is undetermined. Per germline, CDR1 SGHTA and CDR2 FQGTGA. V shed 5 bases and J shed 4 bases, with 8 bases lying between them. The CDR3 totals 13 residues. The CDR3 is CASSGLGTGELFF. The CDR3 nucleotides are TGTGCCAGCAGCGGTCTGGGCACCGGGGAGCTGTTTTTT.

In regard to this clone: The identical CDR3 is also encoded by other nucleotide sequences in the sample. The rearrangement joins TRBV6-5 to TRBJ2-1; D is unresolved. V shed 2 bases and J shed 8 bases, with 4 bases lying between them. Per germline, CDR1 MNHEY and CDR2 SVGAGI. The CDR3 totals 11 residues. CDR3 residues: CASSYRDEQFF. DNA of the CDR3: TGTGCCAGCAGTTACCGGGATGAGCAGTTCTTC.

The chain links TRBV28 to TRBJ2-1; D may match TRBD1 or TRBD2 (5 bases each). The CDR3 contains 16 residues. Trimming took 4 bases from V and 0 from J, leaving 13 bases between them. Germline V CDR1 and CDR2: MDHEN, SYDVKM. The CDR3 DNA sequence: TGTGCCAGCAGTTGGCCAGCAGGGAGCTCCTACAATGAGCAGTTCTTC. Its protein product is CASSWPAGSSYNEQFF.

The chain combines TRBV14 with TRBJ2-3, with 13 bases that match TRBD2. Trimming at V came to 4 bases and at J to 6 bases, leaving 4 bases not matched to a gene. CDR3 length: 15 residues. Germline values: CDR1 SGHDN, CDR2 FVKESK. The CDR3 loop is CASSPTSGRLDTQYF. For the CDR3, the DNA is TGTGCCAGCAGCCCGACTAGCGGGAGGTTGGATACGCAGTATTTT.

The chain is built from TRBV4-1 and TRBJ2-7; D uncertain. V was cut by 0 bases and J by 7 bases, with 10 bases left in between. Germline-derived CDR1 and CDR2 are MGHRA and YSYEKL. The CDR3 runs 13 residues. Here the CDR3 reads CASSQDASREQYF. DNA for the CDR3: TGCGCCAGCAGCCAAGATGCATCTCGGGAGCAGTACTTC.

V and J are TRBV20-1 and TRBJ1-4; the D is unclear. The CDR3 contains 11 residues. Trimming left V 4 bases short and J 7 bases short, with 7 bases between. Germline V CDR1 and CDR2: DFQATT, SNEGSKA (reference sequence). The CDR3 sequence: CSATGIEKLFF. CDR3 nucleotides: TGCAGTGCTACAGGAATTGAAAAACTGTTTTTT.

This rearrangement joins TRBV4-3 to TRBJ2-3; tentatively, D is TRBD1 or TRBD2 (5 bases each). CDR1 is LGHNA, CDR2 YSLEER, per germline. The V end was cut by 0 bases, the J end by 3 bases, with 16 bases between. The CDR3 runs 17 residues. The CDR3 sequence is CASSQDRVSGRTDTQYF. Written as DNA, the CDR3 is TGCGCCAGCAGCCAAGATCGGGTCTCGGGGCGTACAGATACGCAGTATTTT.

V and J are TRBV7-9 and TRBJ2-2; D is ambiguous. Germline loops: CDR1 SEHNR, CDR2 FQNEAQ (reference sequence). Trimming pared 2 bases from V and 0 bases from J, leaving 10 bases between. The CDR3 consists of 16 residues. CDR3 nucleotides: TGTGCCAGCAGCTTATCGGCACTGACGAACACCGGGGAGCTGTTTTTT. It yields the protein CASSLSALTNTGELFF.

J is TRBJ2-7 and V is TRBV9, with D possibly TRBD2 on 5 matching bases. Trimming shortened V by 5 bases and J by 3 bases, and 18 bases separated the two germline ends. The CDR3 is made up of 15 amino acids. The germline V gene encodes CDR1 SGDLS and CDR2 YYNGEE. Written as DNA, the CDR3 is TGTGCCAGCAGTGCGGGCTCCGGTCAAGTCTACGAGCAGTACTTC. This codes for CASSAGSGQVYEQYF.

The V and J genes are TRBV12-2 and TRBJ2-5; the D call of TRBD2 is as the table states it, not checked on the DNA. TRBV12-2 is classified as a pseudogene. This CDR3 contains 14 residues. For the CDR3, the DNA is TGTGCAAGTCAAGGAGGGGTAGGGCCGCAGACCCAGTACTTC. It translates to CASQGGVGPQTQYF.

The V gene is TRBV5-1, the J gene TRBJ2-5; D gene uncertain. V shed 4 bases and J shed 2 bases, with 3 bases lying between them. Germline loops: CDR1 SGHRS, CDR2 YFSETQ. CDR3 length: 11 residues. As DNA, the CDR3 is TGCGCCAGCAGCAGACAAGAGACCCAGTACTTC. It yields the protein CASSRQETQYF.

Points on this clone: Sequence at one end of the junction differs from germline and may be a read error. The chain carries TRBV12-5 and TRBJ2-1, with D hard to call. The CDR3 has 13 amino acids. Germline values: CDR1 LGHNT, CDR2 FRNRAP. This chain's CDR3 is CASGSREYSEQFF. CDR3 sequence (DNA): TGTGCTAGTGGTTCCAGAGAATACAGTGAGCAGTTCTTC. Supplemented by reference TRBV12-5 and TRBJ2-1, the full variable domain reads DARVTQTPRHKVTEMGQEVTMRCQPILGHNTVFWYRQTMMQGLELLAYFRNRAPLDDSGMPKDRFSAEMPDATLATLKIQPSEPRDSAVYFCASGSREYSEQFFGPGTRLTVL.

The V call is TRBV6-1, the J call TRBJ2-7, with a possible D match to TRBD1 (6 bases). V dropped 1 base and J dropped 2 bases, with 18 bases sitting between them. Germline CDR1 and CDR2: MNHNS and SASEGT. CDR3 size: 17 residues. The CDR3 protein is CASSEGYRDTGTYEQYF. As DNA, the CDR3 is TGTGCCAGCAGTGAAGGCTACCGGGACACGGGAACCTACGAGCAGTACTTC.

V is TRBV19 and J is TRBJ2-7, with D unclear. Between the trimmed V and J ends, which lost 3 bases and 3 bases, there was a span of 9 bases. This CDR3 has 13 residues. CDR1 and CDR2 (germline): LNHDA, SQIVND (reference sequence). The CDR3 coding sequence is TGTGCCAGTAGTATCTTCTTGAACTACGAGCAGTACTTC. Its translation is CASSIFLNYEQYF.

The CDR3 region is CASSPAIYEQYF. CDR3 in DNA: TGTGCCAGCAGCCCCGCGATTTACGAGCAGTACTTC. This chain connects TRBV28 to TRBJ2-7, with D uncertain. The CDR3 sequence is 12 residues long. Germline lookup yields CDR1 MDHEN and CDR2 SYDVKM. Trimming pared 6 bases from V and 4 bases from J, leaving 10 bases between. Using reference TRBV28 and TRBJ2-7 for the parts outside the CDR3, the full variable domain is DVKVTQSSRYLVKRTGEKVFLECVQDMDHENMFWYRQDPGLGLRLIYFSYDVKMKEKGDIPEGYSVSREKKERFSLILESASTNQTSMYLCASSPAIYEQYFGPGTRLTVT.

The gene calls are TRBV5-8 and TRBJ2-7; possibly TRBD2 for D (6 bases). CDR3 length equals 13 residues. Germline V gene sequence: CDR1 SGHTS, CDR2 YDEGEE. Trimming took 7 bases from V and 6 from J, leaving 17 bases between them. The CDR3 nucleotides read TGTGCCAGCCATCAACCGGGAGTCTTCGAGCAGTACTTC. Protein sequence: CASHQPGVFEQYF.

The chain carries TRBV9 and TRBJ2-3; TRBD1 aligns across 7 bases. The ends lost 3 bases at V and 6 bases at J; junction bases unmatched: 7. The CDR3 is 14 residues long. CDR1 and CDR2 (germline): SGDLS, YYNGEE. CDR3 sequence reads: CASSASTGVDTQYF. The CDR3 nucleotides read TGTGCCAGCAGCGCCTCAACAGGGGTCGATACGCAGTATTTT.

Comments on this clone: The sample holds other DNA sequences that translate to the same CDR3. The rearrangement links TRBV18 to TRBJ2-7, with 9 bases matching TRBD1. The germline V gene encodes CDR1 KGHSH and CDR2 LQKENI. V lost 0 bases, J lost 6 bases, and 3 bases stayed unmatched. This CDR3 spans 14 amino acids. In nucleotides, the CDR3 is TGTGCCAGCTCACCACCGGGACAGGGTAGCGAGCAGTACTTC. Translated: CASSPPGQGSEQYF. Complete variable domain (other parts from reference TRBV18 and TRBJ2-7): NAGVMQNPRHLVRRRGQEARLRCSPMKGHSHVYWYRQLPEEGLKFMVYLQKENIIDESGMPKERFSAEFPKEGPSILRIQQVVRGDSAAYFCASSPPGQGSEQYFGPGTRLTVT.

V usage is TRBV7-6 and J usage is TRBJ2-1; 8 bases line up with TRBD2. J lost 9 bases, V lost 3 bases, and 16 bases had no gene match. Per the germline V gene, CDR1 is SGHVS and CDR2 is FNYEAQ. The CDR3 covers 17 residues. CDR3 sequence reads: CASSLIPSALAVAEQFF. CDR3 nucleotides: TGTGCCAGCAGCTTGATCCCCTCCGCACTAGCGGTGGCTGAGCAGTTCTTC.

This clone was recorded once. The rearrangement links TRBV5-4 to TRBJ2-2, with TRBD1 matching 8 bases. This CDR3 spans 15 amino acids. Germline V CDR1 and CDR2: SGHNT, YYREEE (reference sequence). The J segment lost 0 bases and the V segment lost 5 bases, leaving 3 bases of the junction unmatched. CDR3 DNA: TGTGCCAGCAGATTACAGGGGGCGAACACCGGGGAGCTGTTTTTT. Amino acid sequence: CASRLQGANTGELFF.

The chain uses TRBV10-3 and TRBJ2-1, with D possibly matching TRBD1 (5 bases). The CDR3 extends over 15 amino acids. The V end was cut by 0 bases, the J end by 3 bases, with 9 bases between. The germline V gene encodes CDR1 ENHRY and CDR2 SYGVKD. CDR3 DNA sequence: TGTGCCATCAGTGAGTCATCAGGGAACTACAATGAGCAGTTCTTC. This codes for CAISESSGNYNEQFF.

The CDR3 nucleotides are TGTGCCAGCAGCTTTTTTTCTAAAACCTCTGGGGCCAACGTCCTGACTTTC. It translates to CASSFFSKTSGANVLTF. The chain combines TRBV7-8 with TRBJ2-6, with D hard to call. Germline V gene lookup returns CDR1 SGHVS and CDR2 FQNEAQ. The V end lost 3 bases, the J end lost 0 bases, and 12 bases lay between the germline ends. The CDR3 contains 17 residues.

The genes are TRBV9 and TRBJ1-1; D gene uncertain. The CDR3 sequence is 15 residues long. V was cut by 0 bases and J by 5 bases, with 14 bases left in between. Germline values: CDR1 SGDLS, CDR2 YYNGEE. CDR3 region: CASSVDRFGRTEAFF. The CDR3 DNA reads as TGTGCCAGCAGCGTAGATCGGTTTGGGAGGACTGAAGCTTTCTTT.

The V and J genes are TRBV7-8 and TRBJ2-7; D is unclear. The CDR3 is made up of 11 amino acids. The germline V gene encodes CDR1 SGHVS and CDR2 FQNEAQ. The V end was cut by 5 bases, the J end by 6 bases, with 8 bases between. The CDR3 DNA follows: TGTGCCAGCAGCCCACAGCTCGAGCAGTACTTC. Its translation is CASSPQLEQYF.

The CDR3 coding sequence is TGTGCCAGCAGCGGACCTGCCTACACCTTC. It specifies CASSGPAYTF. The V gene is TRBV9, the J gene TRBJ1-2; D call uncertain. The CDR3 covers 10 residues. V was shortened by 3 bases and J by 10 bases, with 7 bases between the two germline ends. CDR1 is SGDLS, CDR2 YYNGEE, per germline.

This chain joins TRBV5-1 and TRBJ1-4; no definite D call. The CDR3 totals 16 residues. V was clipped by 0 bases and J by 4 bases, with 13 bases between them. Germline V gene data show CDR1 as SGHRS and CDR2 as YFSETQ. The CDR3 DNA follows: TGCGCCAGCAGCTTGGCAGTATTTCCGGGTAATGAAAAACTGTTTTTT. Translated: CASSLAVFPGNEKLFF.